This TCR beta chain was obtained from a study of post-analysis software for immune sequencing data. Whole-study context: Relapsing-remitting, secondary progressive and progressive-relapsing multiple sclerosis were all included among the disease courses. Findings and limits, study-wide: Controls had lower frequencies than patients of 4 or 5 TRBV segments, which included TRBV5-6, TRBV5-1 and TRBV20-1.

The table lists this clonotype with a count of one. Its antigen is undetermined. Germline V lookup: CDR1 LGHDT, CDR2 YNNKEL (reference sequence). The V segment lost 3 bases and the J segment 7 bases; nucleotides outside the gene matches: 6. The CDR3 has 13 residues. Unique molecular identifiers had been added to the TCR beta cDNA libraries. Each batch of roughly 1 to 11 million T cells produced hundreds of thousands of cDNA molecules. TCRdb reanalysed the PCR reads using MiXCR and keeps one entry per CDR3 protein. This repertoire shows 350,000 to 450,000 distinct CDR3 sequences, 30% to 45% found once; its top ten account for about an eighth.

This TCR was recovered from a girl aged 5 to 17 with multiple sclerosis. V and J are TRBV3-1 and TRBJ2-7; 7 bases agree with TRBD1. Sequenced material: blood. For the CDR3, the DNA is TGTGCCAGCAGCCATGAGGGGGCTTGGGAGCAGTACTTC. Translating gives CASSHEGAWEQYF.